A single sample gave rise to the 8 T cell receptor beta chains below, sequenced in a study of blood T cell repertoires in COVID-19. TCRdb's copy holds only in-frame clones and misses some; the assay was immunoSEQ multiplex PCR. The data show some 290,000 clones, 83% seen once. Sequences were obtained from peripheral blood. These receptors originate from a man in his fifties or sixties who had recovered from COVID-19.

V and J are TRBV28 and TRBJ1-1; 9 bases are shared with TRBD1. The CDR3 is 16 residues long. Germline V gene lookup returns CDR1 MDHEN and CDR2 SYDVKM. V gave up 2 bases and J gave up 10 bases; unmatched junction bases: 14. The CDR3 region has the DNA TGTGCCAGCAGTTTAAGGACAGGGGCAGGGATGAGGGGAGCTTTCTTT. It yields the protein CASSLRTGAGMRGAFF.

CDR3 bases: TGTGCCAGCAGAATGGGACTAGCGGGAGGAAGAACCGGGGAGCTGTTTTTT. This encodes CASRMGLAGGRTGELFF. The V call is TRBV27, the J call TRBJ2-2; 15 bases are shared with TRBD2. This CDR3 has 17 residues. Unmatched junction bases numbered 7, after V lost 6 bases and J lost 5 bases. The germline CDR1 and CDR2 sequences are MNHEY and SMNVEV (reference sequence).

This clone was counted a few times. The chain joins TRBV29-1 to TRBJ2-2, with D perhaps matching TRBD1 (6 bases). The germline V and J ends were trimmed by 5 bases and 4 bases, with 11 bases remaining between them. This CDR3 region has 13 residues. CDR1 is SQVTM, CDR2 ANQGSEA, per germline. This chain's CDR3 is CSVIWDTTGELFF. CDR3 DNA sequence: TGCAGCGTTATTTGGGACACCACCGGGGAGCTGTTTTTT.

V and J are TRBV5-1 and TRBJ2-5; no clear D gene. In germline, CDR1 is SGHRS, CDR2 YFSETQ. V dropped 2 bases and J dropped 5 bases, with 7 bases sitting between them. The CDR3 totals 12 residues. The CDR3 DNA sequence: TGCGCCAGCAGCTTATCTCGGGAGACCCAGTACTTC. It is translated as CASSLSRETQYF.

This chain joins TRBV7-8 and TRBJ1-3; D uncertain. Deletions cut 6 bases from V and 3 bases from J, with 9 bases between. The CDR3 is made up of 13 amino acids. Germline V gives CDR1 SGHVS, CDR2 FQNEAQ. DNA for the CDR3: TGTGCCAGCAGTGAGGGTTATGGAAACACCATATATTTT. Its translation is CASSEGYGNTIYF. The full variable domain, in which reference TRBV7-8 and TRBJ1-3 provide the parts outside the CDR3, is GAGVSQSPRYKVAKRGQDVALRCDPISGHVSLFWYQQALGQGPEFLTYFQNEAQLDKSGLPSDRFFAERPEGSVSTLKIQRTQQEDSAVYLCASSEGYGNTIYFGEGSWLTVV.

The rearrangement uses TRBV27 and TRBJ2-1; 12 nucleotides agree with TRBD1. Germline V lookup: CDR1 MNHEY, CDR2 SMNVEV (reference sequence). V lost 6 bases to trimming and J lost 13 bases; unmatched junction nucleotides: 7. The CDR3 is 13 residues long. CDR3 DNA sequence: TGTGCCAGCAGGGGGACAGGGGGCCGTTCCCAGTTCTTC. Amino acid sequence: CASRGTGGRSQFF.

The rearrangement joins TRBV10-1 to TRBJ2-5; TRBD1 agrees at 7 bases. Trimming cost V 1 base and J 3 bases; bases outside gene matches: 8. This CDR3 has 16 residues. Germline-derived CDR1 and CDR2 are WNHNN and SYGVQD (reference sequence). CDR3 residues: CASSEFRQGWEETQYF. The DNA of the CDR3 is TGCGCCAGCAGTGAGTTTCGACAGGGATGGGAAGAGACCCAGTACTTC.

The chain employs TRBV28 and TRBJ2-4; 10 nucleotides align to TRBD2. Trimming removed 5 bases from V and 7 bases from J; junction bases left unmatched: 8. CDR1 and CDR2 from the germline V gene are MDHEN and SYDVKM. The CDR3 covers 15 residues. The CDR3 DNA reads as TGTGCCAGCAGTCTCAGCGGGAGGGCCCAGAACATTCAGTACTTC. It yields the protein CASSLSGRAQNIQYF.